Presented here are 15 T cell receptor beta chains from one specimen sequenced in a study of molecular identifiers for immune sequencing clone quantification. Each CDR3 protein gets one entry after TCRdb re-called the PCR reads with MiXCR. The data contain over 550,000 distinct CDR3 sequences, 25% of them singletons. Specimen: naive CD8+ T cells from blood, with Jurkat cell RNA spiked in. Subset reported: FACS-sorted CD8+CD4-CCR7+CD45RA+ naive T cells. These receptors all stem from a human donor in good health. Some libraries in this study had Jurkat cell RNA spiked in.

This clonotype was counted at least ten times. The chain is built from TRBV20-1 and TRBJ2-7; D remains unclear. Germline V gene lookup returns CDR1 DFQATT and CDR2 SNEGSKA (reference sequence). Trimming shortened V by 0 bases and J by 4 bases, and 13 bases separated the two germline ends. CDR3 length: 14 residues. The CDR3: CSARDRLLGYEQYF. CDR3 in DNA: TGCAGTGCTAGAGATCGACTCCTGGGGTACGAGCAGTACTTC.

The CDR3 nucleotides are TGTGCCAGCAGTACCGCTACAGAGCCCCCTGCCGCTTTCTTT. Amino acid sequence: CASSTATEPPAAFF. The chain combines TRBV6-5 with TRBJ1-1; D uncertain. In germline, CDR1 is MNHEY, CDR2 SVGAGI. Trimming shortened V by 5 bases and J by 11 bases, and 21 bases separated the two germline ends. The CDR3 consists of 14 residues.

This clonotype appeared a single time. This CDR3 is CASSQGLGQYNEQFF. CDR3 bases: TGCGCCAGCAGCCAAGGTCTAGGACAGTACAATGAGCAGTTCTTC. This chain joins TRBV4-3 and TRBJ2-5; possible D gene TRBD1, 6 bases. The end of the DNA fits TRBJ2-1 better, so the J call may be wrong. CDR3 length: 15 residues. Germline V gives CDR1 LGHNA, CDR2 YSLEER.

The chain carries TRBV9 and TRBJ2-1, with D maybe TRBD2 (6 bases). V lost 0 bases and J 4 bases, leaving 11 bases between the germline ends. The CDR3 totals 15 residues. Germline CDR1 is SGDLS and CDR2 is YYNGEE. The CDR3 is CASSVGGGGYNEQFF. CDR3 sequence (DNA): TGTGCCAGCAGCGTAGGGGGAGGCGGGTACAATGAGCAGTTCTTC.

This clonotype appeared many times. The rearrangement joins TRBV5-4 to TRBJ1-2; D not resolved. V was cut by 4 bases and J by 4 bases, with 14 bases left in between. This CDR3 spans 14 amino acids. In germline, CDR1 is SGHNT, CDR2 YYREEE (reference sequence). CDR3 DNA sequence: TGTGCCAGCAGCCCCGTCCCAGAACGCTATGGCTACACCTTC. This encodes CASSPVPERYGYTF.

This clonotype turned up a few times. Germline is not matched at one junction end, which may reflect a read error. The chain carries TRBV4-3 and TRBJ2-2; no reliable D call. CDR1 and CDR2 (germline): LGHNA, YSLEER. CDR3 length: 13 residues. This CDR3 reads CASSPTNPGELFF. The DNA of the CDR3 is TGCGCCAGCAGCCCAACGAACCCCGGGGAGCTGTTTTTT.

This rearrangement joins TRBV20-1 to TRBJ1-2; TRBD1 is a possible D gene (5 bases). Germline CDR1 and CDR2: DFQATT and SNEGSKA (reference sequence). The CDR3 totals 15 residues. V shed 0 bases and J shed 6 bases, with 17 bases lying between them. CDR3 sequence (DNA): TGCAGTGCTAGAGACCTCGAGGCAGGGTATCATGGCTACACCTTC. Residues: CSARDLEAGYHGYTF.

This clonotype was recorded many times. The chain recombines TRBV29-1 with TRBJ2-3; D is unclear. The CDR3 sequence is 13 residues long. Deletions cut 2 bases from V and 4 bases from J, with 10 bases between. The germline CDR1 and CDR2 sequences are SQVTM and ANQGSEA. CDR3 in amino acids: CSVERPLPDTQYF. For the CDR3, the DNA is TGCAGCGTTGAAAGGCCTCTCCCAGATACGCAGTATTTT.

As concerns this clonotype: The junction differs from germline at one of its ends, possibly a read error. The V gene is TRBV5-1, the J gene TRBJ2-3, with a weak D call TRBD2 (5 bases). Per germline, CDR1 SGHRS and CDR2 YFSETQ. The CDR3 is 16 amino acids. The CDR3 protein is CASSFQARATTATQYF. The DNA for the CDR3 is TGCGCCAGCAGCTTTCAGGCGCGGGCAACCACAGCTACGCAGTATTTT.

This clonotype was seen repeatedly, ten times or more. This rearrangement joins TRBV20-1 to TRBJ2-7; TRBD2 matches 7 bases. After removal of 3 bases from V and 3 bases from J, the junction contained 5 bases not matched to a gene. Germline values: CDR1 DFQATT, CDR2 SNEGSKA (reference sequence). The CDR3 runs to 13 residues. CDR3 DNA sequence: TGCAGTGCTAGGCCAGCGGGAAGCTACGAGCAGTACTTC. Encoded protein: CSARPAGSYEQYF.

There are a few counts of this clonotype. The chain uses TRBV6-5 and TRBJ2-3, with D hard to call. The CDR3 is made up of 14 amino acids. The V gene's germline CDR1 is MNHEY and CDR2 SVGAGI. V was shortened by 5 bases and J by 0 bases, with 9 bases between the two germline ends. The CDR3 bases are TGTGCCAGCAGTACGGAGAAGAGCACAGATACGCAGTATTTT. Amino acid sequence: CASSTEKSTDTQYF.

This clonotype was seen at least ten times. The chain joins TRBV14 to TRBJ2-7, with a weak D call TRBD2 (5 bases). The V end was cut by 4 bases, the J end by 3 bases, with 10 bases between. The V gene's germline CDR1 is SGHDN and CDR2 FVKESK. CDR3 length: 13 residues. As DNA, the CDR3 is TGTGCCAGCAGCCTGTTAGCGAGCTACGAGCAGTACTTC. Residues: CASSLLASYEQYF.

This clonotype was observed a few times. The CDR3, as DNA: TGTGCCAGCAGCCCGACTAGCGGGGCCGACAATGAGCAGTTCTTC. It encodes CASSPTSGADNEQFF. J is TRBJ2-1 and V is TRBV7-9; 11 nucleotides align to TRBD2. The CDR3 totals 15 residues. Per the germline V gene, CDR1 is SEHNR and CDR2 is FQNEAQ (reference sequence). V trimming: 5 bases; J trimming: 5 bases; junction bases outside the gene matches: 5.

The V call is TRBV27, the J call TRBJ2-2; 7 positions match TRBD2. V shed 1 base and J 3 bases; nucleotides not matched to a gene: 8. The germline V gene has CDR1 MNHEY and CDR2 SMNVEV (reference sequence). CDR3 length: 17 residues. The CDR3 sequence: CASSLLVGGPYTGELFF. The CDR3 region has the DNA TGTGCCAGCAGTTTATTGGTGGGAGGGCCATACACCGGGGAGCTGTTTTTT.

About this clonotype: A much larger clone is a single base away; this may be a read error. The V gene is TRBV20-1, the J gene TRBJ2-5; 7 bases align to TRBD2. This CDR3 has 13 residues. The germline V gene encodes CDR1 DFQATT and CDR2 SNEGSKA (reference sequence). The CDR3 bases are TGCAGTGCTCGCCTAGCGGCCCAAGAGACCCGGTACTTC. Translated, it gives CSARLAAQETRYF.